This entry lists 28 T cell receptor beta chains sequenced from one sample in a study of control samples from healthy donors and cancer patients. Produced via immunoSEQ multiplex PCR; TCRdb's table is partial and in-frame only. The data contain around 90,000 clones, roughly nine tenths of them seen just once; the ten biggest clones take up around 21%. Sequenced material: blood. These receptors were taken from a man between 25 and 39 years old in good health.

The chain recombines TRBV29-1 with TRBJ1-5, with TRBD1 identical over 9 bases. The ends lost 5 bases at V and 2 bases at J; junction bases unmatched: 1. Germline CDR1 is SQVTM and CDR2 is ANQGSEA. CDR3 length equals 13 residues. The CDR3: CSVRTGGNQPQHF. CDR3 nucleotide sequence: TGCAGCGTTCGGACAGGGGGCAATCAGCCCCAGCATTTT.

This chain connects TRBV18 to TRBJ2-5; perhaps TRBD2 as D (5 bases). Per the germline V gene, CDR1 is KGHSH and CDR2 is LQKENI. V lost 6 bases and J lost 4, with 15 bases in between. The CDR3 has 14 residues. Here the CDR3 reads CASSPTRGGETQYF. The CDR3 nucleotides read TGTGCCAGCTCTCCAACTAGAGGTGGAGAGACCCAGTACTTC.

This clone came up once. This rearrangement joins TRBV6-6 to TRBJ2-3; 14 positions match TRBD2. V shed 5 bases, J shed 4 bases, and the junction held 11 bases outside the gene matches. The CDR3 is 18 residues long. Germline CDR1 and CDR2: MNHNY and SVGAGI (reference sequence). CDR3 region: CASSPLRTSGGYADTQYF. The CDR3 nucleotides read TGTGCCAGCAGTCCCTTAAGGACTAGCGGGGGGTACGCAGATACGCAGTATTTT.

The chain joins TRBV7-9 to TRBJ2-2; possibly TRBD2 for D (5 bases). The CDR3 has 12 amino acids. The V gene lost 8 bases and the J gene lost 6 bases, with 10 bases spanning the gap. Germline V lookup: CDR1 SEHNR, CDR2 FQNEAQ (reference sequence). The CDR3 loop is CASRTGAGELFF. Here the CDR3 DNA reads TGTGCCAGCCGGACTGGGGCCGGGGAGCTGTTTTTT.

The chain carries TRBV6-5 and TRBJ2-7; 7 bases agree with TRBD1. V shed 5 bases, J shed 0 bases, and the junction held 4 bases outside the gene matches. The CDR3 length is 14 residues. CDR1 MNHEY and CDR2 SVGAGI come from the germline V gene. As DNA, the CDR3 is TGTGCCAGCAGTCAACAGGGGAGCTCCTACGAGCAGTACGTC. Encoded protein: CASSQQGSSYEQYV.

In nucleotides, the CDR3 is TGCAGCGCCCTCGAGCGGGGGGCAGGCGGGGAGCTGTTTTTT. Translated: CSALERGAGGELFF. This rearrangement joins TRBV29-1 to TRBJ2-2; TRBD2 matches at 9 bases. The CDR3 has 14 amino acids. From germline, CDR1 is SQVTM and CDR2 ANQGSEA. J lost 7 bases, V lost 7 bases, and 10 bases had no gene match.

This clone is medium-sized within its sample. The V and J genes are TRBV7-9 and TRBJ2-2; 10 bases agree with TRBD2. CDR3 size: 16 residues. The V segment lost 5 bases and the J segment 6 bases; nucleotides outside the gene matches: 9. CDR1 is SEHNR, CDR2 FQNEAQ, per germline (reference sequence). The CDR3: CASSPRSGGAPGELFF. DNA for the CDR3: TGTGCCAGCAGCCCCCGGAGCGGGGGGGCCCCCGGGGAGCTGTTTTTT. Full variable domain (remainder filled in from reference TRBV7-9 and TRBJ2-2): DTGVSQNPRHKITKRGQNVTFRCDPISEHNRLYWYRQTLGQGPEFLTYFQNEAQLEKSRLLSDRFSAERPKGSFSTLEIQRTEQGDSAMYLCASSPRSGGAPGELFFGEGSRLTVL.

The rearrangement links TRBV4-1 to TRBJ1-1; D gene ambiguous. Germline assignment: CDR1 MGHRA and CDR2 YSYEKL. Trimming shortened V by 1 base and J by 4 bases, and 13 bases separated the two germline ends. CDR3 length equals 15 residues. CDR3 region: CASSQGVGASTEAFF. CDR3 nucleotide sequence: TGCGCCAGCAGCCAAGGCGTTGGAGCTTCCACTGAAGCTTTCTTT.

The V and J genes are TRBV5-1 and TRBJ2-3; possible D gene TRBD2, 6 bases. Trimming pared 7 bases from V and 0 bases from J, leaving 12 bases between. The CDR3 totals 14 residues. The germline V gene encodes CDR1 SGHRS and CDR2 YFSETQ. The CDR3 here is CASGSGVSTDTQYF. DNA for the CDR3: TGCGCCAGCGGGTCGGGGGTGAGCACAGATACGCAGTATTTT.

This chain's CDR3 is CASITGSSGGELFF. CDR3 bases: TGTGCCAGTATCACAGGTTCTAGCGGGGGGGAGCTGTTTTTT. V is TRBV19 and J is TRBJ2-2; 8 nucleotides align to TRBD2. Germline V gene sequence: CDR1 LNHDA, CDR2 SQIVND (reference sequence). J gave up 8 bases and V 7 bases, and 9 bases lay outside the gene matches. The CDR3 is 14 residues long.

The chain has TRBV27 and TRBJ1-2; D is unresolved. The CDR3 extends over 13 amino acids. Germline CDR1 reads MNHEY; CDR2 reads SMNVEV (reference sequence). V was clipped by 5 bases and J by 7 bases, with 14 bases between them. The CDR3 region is CASSARWGSGYTF. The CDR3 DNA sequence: TGTGCCAGCAGTGCCCGCTGGGGATCTGGCTACACCTTC.

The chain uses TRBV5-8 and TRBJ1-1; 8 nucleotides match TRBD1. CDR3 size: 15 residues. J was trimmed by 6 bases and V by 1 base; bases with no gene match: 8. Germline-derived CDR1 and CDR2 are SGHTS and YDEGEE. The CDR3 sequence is CASSLRQGAISEAFF. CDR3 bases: TGTGCCAGCAGCTTGCGGCAGGGGGCAATTTCTGAAGCTTTCTTT.

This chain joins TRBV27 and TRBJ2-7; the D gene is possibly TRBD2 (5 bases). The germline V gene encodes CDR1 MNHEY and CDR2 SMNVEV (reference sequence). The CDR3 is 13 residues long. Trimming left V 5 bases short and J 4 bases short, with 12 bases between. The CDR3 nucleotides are TGTGCCAGCAGTATAGGGCGGACTTACGAGCAGTACTTC. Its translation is CASSIGRTYEQYF.

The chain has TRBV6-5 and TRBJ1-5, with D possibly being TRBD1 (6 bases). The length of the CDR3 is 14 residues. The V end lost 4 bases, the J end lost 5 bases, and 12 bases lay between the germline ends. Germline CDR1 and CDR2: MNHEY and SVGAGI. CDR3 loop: CASSSWDTDQPQHF. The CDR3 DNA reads TGTGCCAGCAGTTCCTGGGACACCGATCAGCCCCAGCATTTT.

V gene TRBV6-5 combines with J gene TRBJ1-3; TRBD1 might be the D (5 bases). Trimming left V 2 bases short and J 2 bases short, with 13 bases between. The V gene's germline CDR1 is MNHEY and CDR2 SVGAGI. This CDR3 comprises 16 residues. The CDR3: CASSYHGQEAGNTIYF. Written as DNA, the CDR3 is TGTGCCAGCAGTTACCATGGACAAGAGGCTGGAAACACCATATATTTT.

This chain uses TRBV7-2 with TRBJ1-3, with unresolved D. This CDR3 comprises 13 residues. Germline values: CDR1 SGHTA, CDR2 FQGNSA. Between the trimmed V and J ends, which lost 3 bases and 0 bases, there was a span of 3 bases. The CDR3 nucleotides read TGTGCCAGCAGCTTTATCTCTGGAAACACCATATATTTT. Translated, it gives CASSFISGNTIYF.

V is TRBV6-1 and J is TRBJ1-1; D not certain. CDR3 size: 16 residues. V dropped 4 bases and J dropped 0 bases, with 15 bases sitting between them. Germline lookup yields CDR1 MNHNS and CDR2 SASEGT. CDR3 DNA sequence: TGTGCCAGCAGTGCCTCCCCGTTGGGAATGAACACTGAAGCTTTCTTT. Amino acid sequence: CASSASPLGMNTEAFF.

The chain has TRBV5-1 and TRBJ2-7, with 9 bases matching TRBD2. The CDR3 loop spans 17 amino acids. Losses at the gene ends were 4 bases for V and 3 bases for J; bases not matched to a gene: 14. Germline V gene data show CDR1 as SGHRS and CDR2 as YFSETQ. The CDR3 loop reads CASSKRPSGAEVYEQYF. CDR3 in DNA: TGCGCCAGCAGCAAAAGACCTAGCGGGGCCGAGGTCTACGAGCAGTACTTC.

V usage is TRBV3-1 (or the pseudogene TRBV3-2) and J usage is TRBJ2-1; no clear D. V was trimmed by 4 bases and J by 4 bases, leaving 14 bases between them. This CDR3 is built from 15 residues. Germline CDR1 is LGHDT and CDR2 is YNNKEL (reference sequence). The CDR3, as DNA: TGTGCCAGCAGCCCCAGCTGGGCCTCTTACAATGAGCAGTTCTTC. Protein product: CASSPSWASYNEQFF.

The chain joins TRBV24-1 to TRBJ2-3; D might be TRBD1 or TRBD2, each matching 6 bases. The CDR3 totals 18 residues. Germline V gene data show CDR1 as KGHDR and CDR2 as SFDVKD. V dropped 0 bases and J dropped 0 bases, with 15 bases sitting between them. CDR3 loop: CATSDLRGPGSSTDTQYF. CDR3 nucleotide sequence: TGTGCCACCAGTGATTTGCGGGGGCCTGGCTCTAGCACAGATACGCAGTATTTT.

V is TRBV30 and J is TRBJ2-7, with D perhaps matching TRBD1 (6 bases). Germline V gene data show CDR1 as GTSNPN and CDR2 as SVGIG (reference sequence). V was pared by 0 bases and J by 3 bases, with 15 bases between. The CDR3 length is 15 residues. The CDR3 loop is CAWSVPIGTNYEQYF. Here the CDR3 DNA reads TGTGCCTGGAGTGTACCAATAGGGACAAACTACGAGCAGTACTTC.

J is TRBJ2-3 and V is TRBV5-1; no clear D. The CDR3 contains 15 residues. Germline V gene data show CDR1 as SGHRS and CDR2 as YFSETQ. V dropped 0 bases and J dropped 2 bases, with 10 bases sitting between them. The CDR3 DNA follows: TGCGCCAGCAGCTTGGCCCCACACTCCACAGATACGCAGTATTTT. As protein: CASSLAPHSTDTQYF.

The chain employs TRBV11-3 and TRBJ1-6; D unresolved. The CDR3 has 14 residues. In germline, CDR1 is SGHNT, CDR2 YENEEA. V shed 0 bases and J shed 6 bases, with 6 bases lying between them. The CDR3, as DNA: TGTGCCAGCAGCTTAGATCTCCTTAATTCACCCCTCCACTTT. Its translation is CASSLDLLNSPLHF.

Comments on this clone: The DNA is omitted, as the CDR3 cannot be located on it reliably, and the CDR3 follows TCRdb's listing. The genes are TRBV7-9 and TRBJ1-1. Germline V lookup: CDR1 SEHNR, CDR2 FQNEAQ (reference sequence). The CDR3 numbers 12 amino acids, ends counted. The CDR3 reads CASSSSNTEAFF.

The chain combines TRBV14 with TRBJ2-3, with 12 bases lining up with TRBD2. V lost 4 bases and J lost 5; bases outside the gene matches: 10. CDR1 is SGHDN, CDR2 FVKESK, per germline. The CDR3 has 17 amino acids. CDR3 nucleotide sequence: TGTGCCAGCAGCCGCTACCTGACTAGCGGGGGAGGAGATACGCAGTATTTT. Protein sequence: CASSRYLTSGGGDTQYF.

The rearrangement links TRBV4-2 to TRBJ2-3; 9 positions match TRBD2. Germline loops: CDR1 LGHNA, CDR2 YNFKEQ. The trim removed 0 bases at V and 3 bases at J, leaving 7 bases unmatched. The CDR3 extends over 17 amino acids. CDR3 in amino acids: CASSQDLGGGGTDTQYF. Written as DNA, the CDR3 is TGTGCCAGCAGCCAAGATCTCGGCGGGGGGGGGACAGATACGCAGTATTTT.

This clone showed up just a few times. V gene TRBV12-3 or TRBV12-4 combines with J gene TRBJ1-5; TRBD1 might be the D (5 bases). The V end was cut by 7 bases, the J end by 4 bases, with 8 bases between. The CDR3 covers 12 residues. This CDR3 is CASTGGNQPQHF. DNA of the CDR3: TGTGCCAGCACCGGGGGGAATCAGCCCCAGCATTTT.

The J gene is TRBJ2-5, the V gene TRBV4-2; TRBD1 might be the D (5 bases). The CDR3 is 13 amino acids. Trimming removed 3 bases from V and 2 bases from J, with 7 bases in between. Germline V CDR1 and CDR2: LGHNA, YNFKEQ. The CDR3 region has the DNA TGTGCCAGCAGCCAGACAGTACAAGAGACCCAGTACTTC. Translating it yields CASSQTVQETQYF.